Listed below are T cell receptor beta chains from one sample, sequenced in a study of T cells after yellow fever vaccination. TCRdb re-called the 5' RACE reads with MiXCR, one entry per CDR3 protein. This table has about 220,000 distinct CDR3 sequences, less than 7.5% appearing once. The source material was CD4+ T cells sorted from PBMCs, sampled on the day of the yellow fever booster vaccination. The receptors were sampled from a young man who received the YFV17D yellow fever vaccine. Both conserved end residues are part of each CDR3. D genes are given only for firm matches. Size is stated for part of the rows, as once, few or many counts, or as a class when the clone is expanded.

.,TRBJ2-5,TRBV14,many,TGTGCCAGCAGCCAAGATCTGAGGCAGACCCAGTACTTC,CASSQDLRQTQYF
TRBD2,TRBJ2-2,TRBV25-1,few,TGTGCCAGCAAAAGACGGCGGGAGGGCGGCACCGGGGAGCTGTTTTTT,CASKRRREGGTGELFF
.,TRBJ1-6,TRBV6-1,few,TGTGCCAGCAGCCCTACCCGTCAGGGAAATTCACCCCTCCACTTT,CASSPTRQGNSPLHF
TRBD1,TRBJ2-7,TRBV10-3,few,TGTGCCATCAGCGGACAGGGCGACTCCTACGAGCAGTACTTC,CAISGQGDSYEQYF
.,TRBJ1-5,TRBV19,few,TGTGCCAGTACGGGTACCGATCAGCCCCAGCATTTT,CASTGTDQPQHF
.,TRBJ2-1,TRBV24-1,few,TGTGCCACCAGTGATGGGGCCCTTAGGGCCCATGGTGAGCAGTTCTTC,CATSDGALRAHGEQFF
.,TRBJ2-7,TRBV20-1,.,TGCAGTGCTAGAGCGGCGGGACCCTTGGAGCAGTACTTC,CSARAAGPLEQYF
.,TRBJ2-2,TRBV7-9,.,TGTGCCAGCAGCTTACGGGACCTTGCCCCCGGGGAGCTGTTTTTT,CASSLRDLAPGELFF
TRBD2,TRBJ2-2,TRBV27,few,TGTGCCAGCAGTTTAACTAGCGGGAGAAATTTGGTAACCGGGGAGCTGTTTTTT,CASSLTSGRNLVTGELFF
TRBD1,TRBJ2-7,TRBV5-1,many,TGCGCCAGCAGCCGGACAGGGACGAGCTCCTACGAGCAGTACTTC,CASSRTGTSSYEQYF
.,TRBJ2-3,TRBV30,few,TGTGCCTACGGCTCCTTAGCGGTGACCACAGATACGCAGTATTTT,CAYGSLAVTTDTQYF
.,TRBJ2-1,TRBV24-1,many,TGTGCCACCAGTGGCATGGGGGCAAGAAAGACCTACAATGAGCAGTTCTTC,CATSGMGARKTYNEQFF
TRBD2,TRBJ2-3,TRBV7-2,.,TGTGCCAGCAGCTCGCTAGCGGGAGTTTTTAGCACAGATACGCAGTATTTT,CASSSLAGVFSTDTQYF
.,TRBJ1-1,TRBV20-1,few,TGCAGTGCCCCCGTCCGCGGGCCACTCGTGGGTGAAGCTTTCTTT,CSAPVRGPLVGEAFF
.,TRBJ2-1,TRBV5-1,few,TGCGCCAGCAGCATAGCAGCGGACAATGAGCAGTTCTTC,CASSIAADNEQFF
TRBD1,TRBJ2-3,TRBV7-9,.,TGTGCCAGCAGCCACGGGACAGGGTTGATCCTTACGCAGTATTTT,CASSHGTGLILTQYF